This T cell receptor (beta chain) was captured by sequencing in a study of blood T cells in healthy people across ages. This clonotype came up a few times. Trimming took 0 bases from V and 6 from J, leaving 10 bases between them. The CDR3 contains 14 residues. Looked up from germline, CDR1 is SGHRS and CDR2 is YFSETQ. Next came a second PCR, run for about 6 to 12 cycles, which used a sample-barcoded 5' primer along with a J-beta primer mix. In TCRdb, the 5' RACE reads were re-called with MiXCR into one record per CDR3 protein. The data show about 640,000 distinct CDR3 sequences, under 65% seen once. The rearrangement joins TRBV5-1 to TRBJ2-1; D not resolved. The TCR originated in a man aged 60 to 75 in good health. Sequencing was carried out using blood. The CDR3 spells CASSLVASPNEQFF. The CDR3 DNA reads TGCGCCAGCAGCTTGGTAGCCAGCCCCAATGAGCAGTTCTTC.